The clone carrying this T cell receptor (beta chain) appeared a single time. The sample is drawn from a study of blood T cell repertoires in COVID-19. As for the study in general: T cells, B-cell-depleted T cells, or PBMCs provided the cDNA or gDNA that served as material.

Germline V gene lookup returns CDR1 MNHEY and CDR2 SMNVEV (reference sequence). The J segment lost 8 bases and the V segment lost 2 bases, leaving 5 bases of the junction unmatched. This CDR3 comprises 13 residues. Either two negative PCRs, clearance, or symptom resolution qualified Cohort 3 donors as recovered. In the authors' workflow: Amplification from reference gene primers served as the basis for estimated nucleated cell counts. Profiled with immunoSEQ multiplex PCR; TCRdb holds only in-frame clones, not every one. That table gives V, J and clone size, and the DNA gave D and trimming. The sample yields roughly 400,000 clones, about 92% seen once.

The sequencing input was PBMCs or T cells enriched from blood (not recorded which). The sequence was collected from a man younger than 30 who had recovered from COVID-19. The chain couples TRBV27 to TRBJ1-1; 7 nucleotides agree with TRBD1. This chain's CDR3 is CASSLGAGGEAFF. As DNA, the CDR3 is TGTGCCAGCAGTTTAGGGGCAGGGGGGGAAGCTTTCTTT.